This TCR beta chain originates from a study of blood T cells in healthy people across ages. Caucasian individuals from Russia who were healthy and aged 6 to 90 acted as donors. About 9.9 milliliters of peripheral blood were drawn from each donor. The table lists this clonotype with many counts. The CDR3 contains 14 residues. V was pared by 4 bases and J by 3 bases, with 4 bases of the junction left unmatched. The germline V gene encodes CDR1 MNHNY and CDR2 SVGAGI (reference sequence). Primers used in a second PCR of roughly 6 to 12 cycles were a sample-barcoded 5' primer and a J-beta primer mix. Using its own MiXCR run on the 5' RACE reads, TCRdb lists one record per CDR3 protein. The table lists hundreds of thousands of distinct CDR3 sequences, 25% to 30% of them singletons.

Sample: blood. This chain joins TRBV6-6 and TRBJ2-3, with 7 bases aligning to TRBD1. The clonotype originates from a woman aged 80 or older in good health. The chain's CDR3 is CASSWGRGTDTQYF. CDR3 nucleotide sequence: TGTGCCAGCAGTTGGGGCAGGGGGACAGATACGCAGTATTTT.